The clone carrying this T cell receptor (beta chain) appeared a few times. The antigen is undetermined. The data belong to a study of tumor-infiltrating lymphocytes in primary liver carcinoma. Across the study: Samples returned roughly 3.5 to 7.5 million productive TCRbeta reads each. Read depth did not differ significantly between tissue types. Study observations and caveats: Tumors had a significantly higher top-250-clone fraction than blood (p = 0.039). Tumor region pairs shared more overlap than did tumor-adjacent and tumor-blood pairs. Because the samples were bulk unsorted, the study did not compare CD4+ and CD8+ repertoires.

Germline DNA was extracted alongside blood RNA, which was obtained from unsorted whole blood. The CDR3 totals 16 residues. Germline CDR1 is SGHVS and CDR2 is FQNEAQ. V lost 5 bases, J lost 2 bases, and 18 bases lay in between. The template, roughly 510 ng total RNA, yielded TCR beta cDNA made with a constant-region primer. Each TCR beta library was derived from three nested multiplex PCR rounds that employed slightly modified ARM-PCR. Investigators reported that the first two PCR rounds, at around 9 cycles each, used TRBV1-TRBV30 forward primers with a C-beta reverse primer. MiXCR, applied by TCRdb to the multiplex PCR reads, yields one record per CDR3 protein. Counted here are 310,000 or so distinct CDR3 sequences, roughly 60% occurring once; the ten biggest clones make up over 15%.

The chain combines TRBV7-8 with TRBJ1-1; D may be TRBD1 (6 bases). The sample consisted of peripheral blood. The receptor was derived from a woman in her 30s with primary liver carcinoma and hepatitis B virus infection. CDR3 protein: CASSASLGGANTEAFF. The CDR3 coding sequence is TGTGCCAGCAGCGCCTCCCTGGGGGGCGCAAACACTGAAGCTTTCTTT.